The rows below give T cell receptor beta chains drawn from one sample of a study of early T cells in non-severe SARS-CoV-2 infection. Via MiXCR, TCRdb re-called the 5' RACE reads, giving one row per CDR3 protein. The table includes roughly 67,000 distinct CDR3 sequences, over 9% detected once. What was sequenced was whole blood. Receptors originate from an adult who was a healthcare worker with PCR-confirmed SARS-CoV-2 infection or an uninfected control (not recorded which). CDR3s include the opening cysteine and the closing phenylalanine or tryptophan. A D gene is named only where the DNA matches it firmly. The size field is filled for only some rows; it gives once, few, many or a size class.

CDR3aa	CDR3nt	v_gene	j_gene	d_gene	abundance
CSVSRAGTRGYTF	TGCAGCGTTTCAAGAGCCGGGACACGAGGCTACACCTTC	TRBV29-1	TRBJ1-2	.	few
CASSFWLCPSGRVNSPLHF	TGTGCTAGCAGCTTTTGGTTATGTCCCAGTGGGAGGGTTAATTCACCCCTCCACTTT	TRBV7-7	TRBJ1-6	.	.
CSARDSVTGELFF	TGCAGTGCCCGGGACAGCGTAACCGGGGAGCTGTTTTTT	TRBV20-1	TRBJ2-2	TRBD1	.
CSARAGSSGANVLTF	TGCAGTGCTAGAGCTGGGAGCTCTGGGGCCAACGTCCTGACTTTC	TRBV20-1	TRBJ2-6	.	.
CSVEPEYRGYTF	TGCAGCGTTGAGCCAGAGTATAGGGGCTACACCTTC	TRBV29-1	TRBJ1-2	.	.
CASSAFGARAEAFF	TGCGCCAGCAGTGCCTTCGGAGCGCGGGCTGAAGCTTTCTTT	TRBV10-1	TRBJ1-1	.	many
CSARTRGGPQETQYF	TGCAGTGCTAGAACCCGCGGGGGGCCCCAAGAGACCCAGTACTTC	TRBV20-1	TRBJ2-5	TRBD2	many
CASSQDPQGTFSPLHF	TGCGCCAGCAGCCAAGATCCGCAGGGCACCTTTTCACCCCTCCACTTT	TRBV4-3	TRBJ1-6	.	.
CASSSDRPRTEAFF	TGTGCCAGCAGCTCAGACAGGCCCCGCACTGAAGCTTTCTTT	TRBV7-9	TRBJ1-1	.	.
CASTQADTQYF	TGCGCCAGTACACAAGCAGATACGCAGTATTTT	TRBV10-2	TRBJ2-3	.	few
CASSLEGVTEAFF	TGTGCCAGCAGCTTAGAGGGGGTCACTGAAGCTTTCTTT	TRBV7-9	TRBJ1-1	.	many
CASSSGRGATSYGYTF	TGTGCCAGCAGTTCCGGCCGGGGGGCGACGTCCTATGGCTACACCTTC	TRBV28	TRBJ1-2	.	many
CASSPMTAEISGNTIYF	TGTGCCAGCTCACCAATGACAGCGGAGATCTCTGGAAACACCATATATTTT	TRBV18	TRBJ1-3	.	.
CASATHHLDNEQFF	TGTGCTAGTGCGACCCACCACCTCGACAACGAGCAGTTCTTC	TRBV12-5	TRBJ2-1	.	medium-sized
CASSLQGAGNQPQHF	TGTGCCAGCAGTTTACAGGGGGCAGGCAATCAGCCCCAGCATTTT	TRBV27	TRBJ1-5	TRBD1	many
CSVSLDGTYEQYF	TGCAGCGTTTCTTTGGACGGGACCTACGAGCAGTACTTC	TRBV29-1	TRBJ2-7	.	few
CASSSRGLYGYTF	TGTGCCAGCAGCAGCAGGGGGTTATATGGCTACACCTTC	TRBV7-2	TRBJ1-2	TRBD1	few
CSHRGETQYF	TGCAGCCATCGGGGGGAGACCCAGTACTTC	TRBV29-1	TRBJ2-5	.	.
CASSSLGDKETQYF	TGTGCCAGCAGCTCTTTGGGGGATAAAGAGACCCAGTACTTC	TRBV7-6	TRBJ2-5	.	many
CASSYEPQNSGNTIYF	TGTGCCAGCAGTTACGAACCCCAGAACTCTGGAAACACCATATATTTT	TRBV6-5	TRBJ1-3	.	many
CASSFGGRSYGYTF	TGTGCCAGCAGCTTTGGGGGGCGCAGCTATGGCTACACCTTC	TRBV7-2	TRBJ1-2	.	many
CASSSSGGGTYNEQFF	TGTGCCAGCTCATCTAGCGGGGGAGGGACCTACAATGAGCAGTTCTTC	TRBV18	TRBJ2-1	TRBD2	.
CSVEGQGAGYGYTF	TGCAGCGTTGAGGGACAGGGGGCCGGCTATGGCTACACCTTC	TRBV29-1	TRBJ1-2	TRBD1	few
CSARPGLRGGGDTQYF	TGCAGTGCTAGACCGGGCCTGCGGGGGGGTGGAGATACGCAGTATTTT	TRBV20-1	TRBJ2-3	TRBD2	.
CSAWGAEGGYTF	TGCAGCGCCTGGGGAGCCGAGGGAGGCTACACCTTC	TRBV29-1	TRBJ1-2	.	.
CASTRDRQETQYF	TGTGCCAGCACCCGGGACCGTCAAGAGACCCAGTACTTC	TRBV6-5	TRBJ2-5	.	.
CASSLGQTTDTQYF	TGTGCCAGCAGCTTAGGCCAGACTACAGATACGCAGTATTTT	TRBV11-2	TRBJ2-3	.	many
CATSDSRRDRTDTQYF	TGTGCCACCAGTGATTCGCGCAGGGACCGCACAGATACGCAGTATTTT	TRBV24-1	TRBJ2-3	.	.
CSAARRQGIEQYF	TGCAGTGCAGCGCGAAGACAGGGTATCGAGCAGTACTTC	TRBV20-1	TRBJ2-7	TRBD1	few
CASSLDLAASGANVLTF	TGTGCCAGCAGCTTAGATCTGGCGGCCTCTGGGGCCAACGTCCTGACTTTC	TRBV11-2	TRBJ2-6	.	few
CASSGERGLAGTRTQYF	TGTGCCAGCAGCGGAGAACGAGGACTAGCGGGGACCAGGACCCAGTACTTC	TRBV3-1	TRBJ2-5	TRBD2	few
CASSSNGVLWFFF	TGTGCCAGCAGCTCTAACGGGGTCCTGTGGTTTTTCTTT	TRBV7-8	TRBJ1-1	.	many
CSVFGRQRETQYF	TGCAGCGTATTCGGCAGGCAGCGAGAGACCCAGTACTTC	TRBV29-1	TRBJ2-5	.	few
CASSFRDREYEQYF	TGCGCCAGCAGCTTCCGGGACAGAGAGTACGAGCAGTACTTC	TRBV10-2	TRBJ2-7	TRBD1	many
CASLAHGRTDTQYF	TGTGCCAGTCTGGCCCACGGACGCACAGATACGCAGTATTTT	TRBV19	TRBJ2-3	.	few
CASSYGPAGSSYNEQFF	TGTGCCAGCAGTTACGGTCCTGCGGGGAGCTCCTACAATGAGCAGTTCTTC	TRBV6-5	TRBJ2-1	.	few
CASSSLQEDEQYF	TGCGCCAGCAGCTCACTACAGGAAGACGAGCAGTACTTC	TRBV5-1	TRBJ2-7	.	many
CATSAIIGQPGELFF	TGTGCCACCAGCGCTATTATCGGGCAGCCCGGGGAGCTGTTTTTT	TRBV15	TRBJ2-2	.	few
CAWSVLGPGEQYF	TGTGCCTGGAGTGTCCTGGGCCCGGGGGAGCAGTACTTC	TRBV30	TRBJ2-7	.	.
CASHRQGARETQYF	TGTGCCAGTCATCGACAGGGGGCGAGGGAGACCCAGTACTTC	TRBV13	TRBJ2-5	TRBD1	few
CASSFGGPFNEQFF	TGTGCCAGCAGCTTCGGGGGACCTTTCAATGAGCAGTTCTTC	TRBV11-2	TRBJ2-1	.	many
CASSSLRGRTGELFF	TGTGCCAGCAGCTCTCTCAGGGGGCGCACCGGGGAGCTGTTTTTT	TRBV7-6	TRBJ2-2	TRBD1	many
CASSWTGGLYEQYF	TGTGCCAGCAGTTGGACAGGGGGGCTCTACGAGCAGTACTTC	TRBV6-5	TRBJ2-7	TRBD1	many
CAWSGTGTPLHF	TGTGCCTGGAGTGGGACCGGGACACCCCTCCACTTT	TRBV30	TRBJ1-6	.	few
CASSLWGKRTGELFF	TGTGCCAGCAGCTTATGGGGGAAGAGGACCGGGGAGCTGTTTTTT	TRBV11-2	TRBJ2-2	.	few
CASSYGQGAPITEAFF	TGTGCCAGCAGCTATGGTCAGGGGGCTCCAATTACTGAAGCTTTCTTT	TRBV6-5	TRBJ1-1	TRBD1	many
CASGEGSGNTIYF	TGTGCCAGCGGCGAGGGGTCTGGAAACACCATATATTTT	TRBV11-2	TRBJ1-3	.	.
CASSGPQGGVLHF	TGTGCCAGCAGTGGACCGCAGGGAGGAGTCCTCCACTTT	TRBV25-1	TRBJ1-6	.	few
CSAGQGRNYGYTF	TGCAGTGCGGGACAGGGGCGAAACTATGGCTACACCTTC	TRBV20-1	TRBJ1-2	TRBD1	.
CSVDADYTEAFF	TGCAGCGTTGATGCAGACTACACTGAAGCTTTCTTT	TRBV29-1	TRBJ1-1	.	.